This T cell receptor beta chain stems from a study of siplizumab effects on memory and regulatory T cells. Germline-derived CDR1 and CDR2 are MNHNS and SASEGT. V was clipped by 8 bases and J by 5 bases, with 18 bases between them. CDR3 size: 15 residues. Each sample yielded roughly 9.3 x 10^4 assayed TCR templates. Profiling relied on immunoSEQ multiplex PCR, and the TCRdb table lists in-frame clones only, not all of them. Of around 97,000 clones detected, roughly 94% appear once; the ten largest clones hold roughly 1.3%. Sequenced sample: non-Treg CD4+ T cells sorted from blood. The rearrangement joins TRBV6-1 to TRBJ2-2; the D call may be TRBD1 or TRBD2 (5 bases each). The sequence was collected from a human donor in good health. CDR3 bases: TGTGCCAGCGGGGCAGGGCTAGCAAGAACCGGGGAGCTGTTTTTT. It yields the protein CASGAGLARTGELFF.